A selection of T cell receptor beta chains follows, all from one sample in a study of T-cell memory formation after mild COVID-19. In TCRdb, the 5' RACE reads were re-called with MiXCR into one record per CDR3 protein. The sample holds around 200,000 distinct CDR3 sequences, about 10% seen once. The sequenced material came from PBMCs or a T cell subset sorted from them (not recorded which). These receptor sequences come from a man aged 18 to 30 who had mild COVID-19 (a few samples of this study predate the infection). Cell type and time point are not known. Both conserved end residues are part of each CDR3. D genes are given only for firm matches. Clone size appears in some rows only: once, few, many, or a class for an expanded clone.

few	TRBV4-1	TRBJ2-1	TRBD2	CASSQGLAGGPPNEQFF	TGCGCCAGCAGCCAAGGACTAGCGGGGGGGCCACCCAATGAGCAGTTCTTC
many	TRBV5-1	TRBJ2-3	TRBD1	CASRRRTGDADTQYF	TGCGCCAGCAGGCGCCGAACAGGGGATGCAGATACGCAGTATTTT
NA	TRBV7-2	TRBJ2-4	TRBD1	CASSYRGQNIQYF	TGTGCCAGCAGCTACAGGGGGCAAAACATTCAGTACTTC
NA	TRBV7-3	TRBJ2-7	NA	CASSLQPAYEQYF	TGTGCCAGCAGCTTACAACCAGCCTACGAGCAGTACTTC
NA	TRBV24-1	TRBJ2-2	NA	CATSGGKNTGELFF	TGTGCCACCAGTGGGGGCAAGAACACCGGGGAGCTGTTTTTT
NA	TRBV10-3	TRBJ2-2	NA	CAITQVGGANTGELFF	TGTGCCATCACCCAGGTGGGGGGCGCGAACACCGGGGAGCTGTTTTTT
few	TRBV11-2	TRBJ2-2	TRBD2	CASSASGDYTGELFF	TGTGCCAGCAGCGCTAGCGGGGACTACACCGGGGAGCTGTTTTTT
NA	TRBV7-8	TRBJ2-1	NA	CASSLDSGSHNEQFF	TGTGCCAGCAGCTTAGATAGCGGATCCCACAATGAGCAGTTCTTC
few	TRBV4-2	TRBJ2-7	TRBD2	CASSLSAAGSIYEQYF	TGTGCCAGCAGCCTAAGTGCAGCGGGGTCTATCTACGAGCAGTACTTC
few	TRBV3-1	TRBJ2-3	TRBD2	CASSLTGGRTDTQYF	TGTGCCAGCAGCCTTACGGGGGGTCGCACAGATACGCAGTATTTT
NA	TRBV4-1	TRBJ2-1	NA	CASSHQAGNEQFF	TGCGCCAGCAGCCACCAGGCAGGCAATGAGCAGTTCTTC
few	TRBV5-5	TRBJ1-1	NA	CASRESFLLRYWAEAFF	TGTGCCAGCAGGGAATCTTTCTTACTTCGGTATTGGGCTGAAGCTTTCTTT
NA	TRBV7-3	TRBJ2-1	TRBD2	CASSLNPSGGLDEQFF	TGTGCCAGCAGCTTAAACCCTAGCGGGGGGTTGGATGAGCAGTTCTTC
NA	TRBV6-5	TRBJ2-2	TRBD1	CASSYYPQGVDTGELFF	TGTGCCAGCAGTTACTACCCCCAGGGGGTCGACACCGGGGAGCTGTTTTTT
few	TRBV20-1	TRBJ1-5	NA	CSARSLGAGDQPQHF	TGCAGTGCTAGATCCCTAGGTGCGGGGGATCAGCCCCAGCATTTT
few	TRBV27	TRBJ2-7	TRBD1	CASRVTGGDEQYF	TGTGCCAGCAGGGTGACAGGGGGTGACGAGCAGTACTTC
many	TRBV7-2	TRBJ2-5	TRBD2	CASSVGLAGQETQYF	TGTGCCAGCAGCGTAGGACTAGCGGGCCAAGAGACCCAGTACTTC
few	TRBV29-1	TRBJ2-5	NA	CSVRGWRWETQYF	TGCAGCGTTCGGGGCTGGCGTTGGGAGACCCAGTACTTC
many	TRBV7-2	TRBJ1-4	NA	CASSLAPQRATNEKLFF	TGTGCCAGCAGCTTAGCCCCGCAGAGGGCAACTAATGAAAAACTGTTTTTT
NA	TRBV11-2	TRBJ2-3	NA	CASSLMRGFTDTQYF	TGTGCCAGCAGCCTGATGCGGGGTTTCACAGATACGCAGTATTTT
NA	TRBV3-1	TRBJ1-6	NA	CASSQAPQGNSPLHF	TGTGCCAGCAGCCAGGCTCCCCAGGGCAATTCACCCCTCCACTTT
once	TRBV7-9	TRBJ1-6	NA	CASAPSIGWNSPLHF	TGTGCCAGCGCCCCCAGCATAGGCTGGAATTCACCCCTCCACTTT
few	TRBV7-2	TRBJ1-6	NA	CASSLVRGSENSPLHF	TGTGCCAGCAGCTTAGTTCGAGGGAGCGAGAATTCACCCCTCCACTTT
few	TRBV12-5	TRBJ1-2	NA	CASGRTGLNYGYTF	TGTGCTAGTGGGAGAACAGGGCTTAACTATGGCTACACCTTC
few	TRBV6-1	TRBJ2-7	TRBD1	CASTQGDSFYEQYF	TGTGCCAGCACCCAAGGGGACAGTTTCTACGAGCAGTACTTC